What follows is one TCR beta chain and its context. Its antigen is still unknown. PCR employed 60 Vbeta and 13 Jbeta primers. Assay used: immunoSEQ multiplex PCR; TCRdb lists only in-frame clones, some missing. Here the sample spans some 120,000 clones, roughly 80% being singletons. The sample belongs to a study of cytomegalovirus exposure and HLA in healthy donors. CDR1 and CDR2 (germline): MNHEY, SMNVEV (reference sequence). This CDR3 has 13 residues. Between the trimmed V and J ends, which lost 5 bases and 6 bases, there was a span of 13 bases. Study-wide results and caveats: Some V segments, TRBV6-2 and TRBV6-3 among them, were indistinguishable and were therefore excluded.

The V gene is TRBV27, the J gene TRBJ1-2; no clear D gene. The TCR comes from a female donor in good health and CMV-seronegative. The material sequenced was PBMCs. The chain's CDR3 is CASSTRARDGYTF. The DNA of the CDR3 is TGTGCCAGCAGTACCCGAGCGAGGGATGGCTACACCTTC.